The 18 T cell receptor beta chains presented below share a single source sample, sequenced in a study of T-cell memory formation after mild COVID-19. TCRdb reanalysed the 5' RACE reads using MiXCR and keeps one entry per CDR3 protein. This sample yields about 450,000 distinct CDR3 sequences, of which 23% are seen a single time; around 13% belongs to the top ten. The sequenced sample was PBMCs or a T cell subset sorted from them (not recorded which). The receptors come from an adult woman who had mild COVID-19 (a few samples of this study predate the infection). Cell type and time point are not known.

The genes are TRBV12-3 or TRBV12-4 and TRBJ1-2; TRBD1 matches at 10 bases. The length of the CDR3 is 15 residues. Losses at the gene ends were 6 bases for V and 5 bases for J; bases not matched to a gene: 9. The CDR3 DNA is TGTGCCAGCAGGGGACGGGACAGGGGCTCGTATGGCTACACCTTC. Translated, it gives CASRGRDRGSYGYTF.

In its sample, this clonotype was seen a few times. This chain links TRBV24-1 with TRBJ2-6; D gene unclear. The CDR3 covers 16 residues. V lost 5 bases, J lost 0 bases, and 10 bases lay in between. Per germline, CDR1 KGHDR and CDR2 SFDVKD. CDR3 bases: TGTGCCACCAGTGGTCCCACTAACTCTGGGGCCAACGTCCTGACTTTC. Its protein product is CATSGPTNSGANVLTF.

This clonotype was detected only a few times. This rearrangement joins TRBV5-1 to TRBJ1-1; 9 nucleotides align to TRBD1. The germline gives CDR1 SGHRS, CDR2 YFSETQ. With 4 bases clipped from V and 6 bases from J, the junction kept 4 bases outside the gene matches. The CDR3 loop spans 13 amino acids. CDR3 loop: CASSKGQGPEAFF. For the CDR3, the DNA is TGCGCCAGCAGCAAGGGACAGGGCCCTGAAGCTTTCTTT.

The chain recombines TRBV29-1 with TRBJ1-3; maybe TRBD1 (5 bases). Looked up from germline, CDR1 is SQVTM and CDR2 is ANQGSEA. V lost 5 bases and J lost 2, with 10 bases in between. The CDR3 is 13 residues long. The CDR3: CSVWDPTGNTIYF. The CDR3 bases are TGCAGCGTTTGGGACCCGACTGGAAACACCATATATTTT.

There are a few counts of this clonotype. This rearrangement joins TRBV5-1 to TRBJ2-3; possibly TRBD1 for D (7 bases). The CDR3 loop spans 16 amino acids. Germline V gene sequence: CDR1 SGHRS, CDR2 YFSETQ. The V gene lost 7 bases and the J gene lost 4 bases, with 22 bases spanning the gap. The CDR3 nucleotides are TGCGCCAGCTCCCCCCTGGGACCCAGGGGGGCAGATACGCAGTATTTT. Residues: CASSPLGPRGADTQYF.

CDR3 sequence reads: CASSQNGAWRETQYF. In DNA form, the CDR3 reads TGCGCCAGCAGCCAAAACGGGGCCTGGAGGGAGACCCAGTACTTC. The chain carries TRBV4-3 and TRBJ2-5; perhaps D is TRBD1 or TRBD2 (5 bases each). The germline V gene has CDR1 LGHNA and CDR2 YSLEER. CDR3 length: 15 residues. With 2 bases removed from V and 5 bases from J, the gap between germline ends came to 15 bases.

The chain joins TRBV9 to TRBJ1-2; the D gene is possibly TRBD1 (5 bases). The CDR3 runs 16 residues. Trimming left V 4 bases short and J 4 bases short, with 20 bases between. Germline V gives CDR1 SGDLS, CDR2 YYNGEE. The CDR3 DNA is TGTGCCAGCAGCCACCCCATCGAGGGGTTAAGCTATGGCTACACCTTC. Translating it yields CASSHPIEGLSYGYTF.

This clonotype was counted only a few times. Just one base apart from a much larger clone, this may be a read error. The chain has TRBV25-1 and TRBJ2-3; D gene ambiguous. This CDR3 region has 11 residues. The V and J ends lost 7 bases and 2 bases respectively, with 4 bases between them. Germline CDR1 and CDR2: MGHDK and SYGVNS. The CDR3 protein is CASTFTDTQYF. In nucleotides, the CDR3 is TGTGCCAGCACCTTCACAGATACGCAGTATTTT. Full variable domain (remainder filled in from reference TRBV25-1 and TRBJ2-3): EADIYQTPRYLVIGTGKKITLECSQTMGHDKMYWYQQDPGMELHLIHYSYGVNSTEKGDLSSESTVSRIRTEHFPLTLESARPSHTSQYLCASTFTDTQYFGPGTRLTVL.

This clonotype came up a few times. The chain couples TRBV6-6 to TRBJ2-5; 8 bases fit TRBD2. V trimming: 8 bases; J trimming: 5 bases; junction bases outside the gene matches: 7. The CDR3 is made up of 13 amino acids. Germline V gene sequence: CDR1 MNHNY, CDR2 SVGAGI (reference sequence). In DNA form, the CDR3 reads TGTGCCAGCCGGGGGGGGCTCATGGAGACCCAGTACTTC. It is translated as CASRGGLMETQYF.

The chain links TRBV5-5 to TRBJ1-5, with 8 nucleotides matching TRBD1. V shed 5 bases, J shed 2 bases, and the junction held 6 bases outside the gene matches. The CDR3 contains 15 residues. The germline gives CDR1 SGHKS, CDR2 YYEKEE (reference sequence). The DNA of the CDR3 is TGTGCCAGCAGGCAACAGGGGGACGGCAATCAGCCCCAGCATTTT. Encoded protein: CASRQQGDGNQPQHF. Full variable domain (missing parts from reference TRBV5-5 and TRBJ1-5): DAGVTQSPTHLIKTRGQQVTLRCSPISGHKSVSWYQQVLGQGPQFIFQYYEKEERGRGNFPDRFSARQFPNYSSELNVNALLLGDSALYLCASRQQGDGNQPQHFGDGTRLSIL.

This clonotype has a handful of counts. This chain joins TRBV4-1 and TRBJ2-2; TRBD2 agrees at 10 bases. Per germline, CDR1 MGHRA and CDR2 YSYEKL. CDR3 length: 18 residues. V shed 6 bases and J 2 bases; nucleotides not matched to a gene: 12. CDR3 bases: TGCGCCAGCAGGTACGCTAGCGGGGGCCGAAAAAACACCGGGGAGCTGTTTTTT. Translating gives CASRYASGGRKNTGELFF.

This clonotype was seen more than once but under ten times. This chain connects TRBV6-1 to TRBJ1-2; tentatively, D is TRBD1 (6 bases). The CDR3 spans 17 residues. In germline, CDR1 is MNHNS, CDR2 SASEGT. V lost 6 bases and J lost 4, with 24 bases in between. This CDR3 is CASSKAGGATPGYGYTF. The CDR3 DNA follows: TGTGCCAGCAGCAAAGCTGGGGGCGCAACACCGGGCTATGGCTACACCTTC.

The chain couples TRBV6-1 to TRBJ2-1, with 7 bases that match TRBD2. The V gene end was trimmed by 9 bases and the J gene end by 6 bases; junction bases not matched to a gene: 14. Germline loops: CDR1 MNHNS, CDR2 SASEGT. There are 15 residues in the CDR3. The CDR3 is CASSRLAGDSNEQFF. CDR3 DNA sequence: TGTGCCAGTTCTCGCCTGGCGGGGGACTCCAATGAGCAGTTCTTC.

CDR3 in amino acids: CSPSSGKRRVQFF. The DNA for the CDR3 is TGCAGCCCCTCATCAGGGAAGCGTCGGGTGCAGTTCTTC. This sequence joins TRBV29-1 and TRBJ2-1; the D gene is possibly TRBD1 (5 bases). The CDR3 contains 13 residues. CDR1 and CDR2 (germline): SQVTM, ANQGSEA. Deletions cut 8 bases from V and 12 bases from J, with 23 bases between.

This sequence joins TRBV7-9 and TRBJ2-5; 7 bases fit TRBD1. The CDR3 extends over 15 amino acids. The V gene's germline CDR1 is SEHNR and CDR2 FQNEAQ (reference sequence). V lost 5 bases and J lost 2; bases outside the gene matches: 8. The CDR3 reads CASSQIGTEQETQYF. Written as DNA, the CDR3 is TGTGCCAGCAGCCAGATAGGGACAGAGCAAGAGACCCAGTACTTC.

The CDR3 nucleotides read TGTGCCAGCACCCCTACGGGGGGAAGCTCCTACAATGAGCAGTTCTTC. Protein product: CASTPTGGSSYNEQFF. The gene calls are TRBV12-3 or TRBV12-4 and TRBJ2-1; TRBD2 agrees at 7 bases. Trimming removed 7 bases from V and 0 bases from J; junction bases left unmatched: 9. The CDR3 has 16 residues.

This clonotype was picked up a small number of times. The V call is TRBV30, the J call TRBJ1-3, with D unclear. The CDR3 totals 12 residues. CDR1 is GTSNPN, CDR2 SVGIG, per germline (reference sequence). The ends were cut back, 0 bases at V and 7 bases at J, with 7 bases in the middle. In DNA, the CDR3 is TGTGCCTGGAGTGTACTAACCAACACCATATATTTT. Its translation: CAWSVLTNTIYF. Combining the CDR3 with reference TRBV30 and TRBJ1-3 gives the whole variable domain SQTIHQWPATLVQPVGSPLSLECTVEGTSNPNLYWYRQAAGRGLQLLFYSVGIGQISSEVPQNLSASRPQDRQFILSSKKLLLSDSGFYLCAWSVLTNTIYFGEGSWLTVV.

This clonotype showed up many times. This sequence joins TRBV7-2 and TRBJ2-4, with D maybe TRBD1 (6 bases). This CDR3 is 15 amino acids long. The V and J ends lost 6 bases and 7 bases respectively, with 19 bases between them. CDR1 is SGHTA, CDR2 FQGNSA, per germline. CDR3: CASSIQNRDGNIQYF. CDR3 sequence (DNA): TGTGCCAGCAGTATACAAAACAGGGATGGGAACATTCAGTACTTC.